Shown below are 9 T cell receptor beta chains from a single sample sequenced in a study of T cell repertoires in cytomegalovirus infection. TCRdb re-analysed the reads in MiXCR, keeping a single row per CDR3 protein. This table holds around 450,000 distinct CDR3 sequences, around 11% found once. What was sequenced was PBMCs. The receptors come from a human donor in good health (CMV status not recorded). Some clones in this sample may be carry-over from other donors' samples.

This clonotype was counted ten times or more. The chain has TRBV5-8 and TRBJ2-5; a weak D match, TRBD1 (6 bases). V lost 4 bases, J lost 0 bases, and 16 bases lay in between. CDR1 and CDR2 from the germline V gene are SGHTS and YDEGEE. The CDR3 is 16 amino acids. CDR3 in amino acids: CASSQMDRRDQETQYF. CDR3 DNA: TGTGCCAGCAGCCAAATGGACAGAAGGGACCAAGAGACCCAGTACTTC. Looking up the rest from reference TRBV5-8 and TRBJ2-5 gives the full variable domain: EAGVTQSPTHLIKTRGQQATLRCSPISGHTSVYWYQQALGLGLQFLLWYDEGEERNRGNFPPRFSGRQFPNYSSELNVNALELEDSALYLCASSQMDRRDQETQYFGPGTRLLVL.

This clonotype was found many times. V is TRBV6-1 and J is TRBJ2-5; TRBD1 is a possible D gene (6 bases). Germline loops: CDR1 MNHNS, CDR2 SASEGT. Trimming left V 11 bases short and J 4 bases short, with 14 bases between. The CDR3 sequence is 12 residues long. CDR3: CAVRGSGETQYF. DNA for the CDR3: TGTGCCGTTAGGGGGTCGGGAGAGACCCAGTACTTC.

Ten or more counts support this clonotype. Here the CDR3 reads CASGSGYTDTQYF. The CDR3 bases are TGTGCCAGCGGTAGCGGATACACAGATACGCAGTATTTT. The chain is built from TRBV28 and TRBJ2-3; a possible D gene is TRBD2 (6 bases). The CDR3 covers 13 residues. The V gene lost 8 bases and the J gene lost 2 bases, with 11 bases spanning the gap. The germline V gene has CDR1 MDHEN and CDR2 SYDVKM.

This clonotype has ten or more counts. The genes are TRBV14 and TRBJ2-5; possibly TRBD1 for D (6 bases). This CDR3 is 17 amino acids long. Trimming removed 0 bases at V and 5 bases at J, with 19 bases between. In germline, CDR1 is SGHDN, CDR2 FVKESK. The CDR3 DNA is TGTGCCAGCAGCCAAGATTCCGCAGGGGTCTCTGTGGAGACCCAGTACTTC. It translates to CASSQDSAGVSVETQYF.

The V and J genes are TRBV30 and TRBJ2-4; no definite D call. Looked up from germline, CDR1 is GTSNPN and CDR2 is SVGIG (reference sequence). The CDR3 length is 13 residues. Trimming shortened V by 0 bases and J by 3 bases, and 6 bases separated the two germline ends. The CDR3 region has the DNA TGTGCCTGGAGTGTAGACTTCAAAAACATTCAGTACTTC. Protein: CAWSVDFKNIQYF.

This clonotype was seen at least ten times. This chain uses TRBV14 with TRBJ2-5; D could derive from TRBD1 or TRBD2 (5 bases each). The CDR3 runs 14 residues. Trimming removed 0 bases at V and 4 bases at J, with 9 bases between. Germline assignment: CDR1 SGHDN and CDR2 FVKESK. CDR3 sequence reads: CASSQELRGETQYF. The CDR3 coding sequence is TGTGCCAGCAGCCAAGAATTGAGGGGAGAGACCCAGTACTTC.

There are many counts of this clonotype. The CDR3 loop reads CSAPRNKRGGSVDQPQHF. The CDR3 bases are TGCAGTGCGCCTAGGAATAAGAGGGGCGGCTCAGTTGATCAGCCCCAGCATTTT. The chain employs TRBV20-1 and TRBJ1-5, with a possible D match to TRBD1 (5 bases). CDR1 and CDR2 from the germline V gene are DFQATT and SNEGSKA (reference sequence). There are 18 residues in the CDR3. V lost 6 bases to trimming and J lost 5 bases, with 29 bases between them.

This clonotype was counted many times. The chain joins TRBV7-9 to TRBJ2-1; D gene ambiguous. This CDR3 is 16 amino acids long. V was pared by 2 bases and J by 1 base, with 12 bases between. Germline lookup yields CDR1 SEHNR and CDR2 FQNEAQ (reference sequence). The CDR3 region is CASSLMILGSYNEQFF. CDR3 sequence (DNA): TGTGCCAGCAGCTTAATGATCTTGGGTTCCTACAATGAGCAGTTCTTC.

The sample holds many counts of this clonotype. J is TRBJ2-5 and V is TRBV28, with 10 bases matching TRBD1. The V gene end was trimmed by 3 bases and the J gene end by 5 bases; junction bases not matched to a gene: 15. This CDR3 contains 18 residues. CDR1 is MDHEN and CDR2 is SYDVKM in the germline V gene. In DNA form, the CDR3 reads TGTGCCAGCAGTTTGGTGGGACAGGGGAAATCGACGAGCGAGACCCAGTACTTC. Protein product: CASSLVGQGKSTSETQYF.